A single sample gave rise to the 14 T cell receptor beta chains below, sequenced in a study of shared clonotypes between healthy human individuals. Measured with immunoSEQ multiplex PCR; TCRdb has only the in-frame clones, and not every one. The table lists approximately 1.4 million clones, 95% to 99% of them singletons. Sequencing was carried out using naive CD4+ T cells sorted from blood. Subset reported: CD45RA+ positively selected. Receptor source: a man aged 30 to 45 in good health.

The CDR3 here is CASSNQGASSYNEQFF. CDR3 in DNA: TGTGCCAGCAGTAATCAGGGGGCGAGCTCCTACAATGAGCAGTTCTTC. The J gene is TRBJ2-1, the V gene TRBV28; 8 nucleotides align to TRBD1. The CDR3 length is 16 residues. From germline, CDR1 is MDHEN and CDR2 SYDVKM. With V trimmed by 5 bases and J by 0 bases, 6 bases remained unmatched.

The DNA for the CDR3 is TGCGCCAGCAGTCAAGGAGTTAGAAGGGGGGTTAACTATGGCTACACCTTC. It codes for CASSQGVRRGVNYGYTF. The J gene is TRBJ1-2, the V gene TRBV23-1, with D possibly matching TRBD1 (6 bases). TRBV23-1 carries the ORF label, with uncertain function. The length of the CDR3 is 17 residues. The V and J ends lost 2 bases and 1 base respectively, with 17 bases between them.

CDR3 residues: CASRLALTYEQYF. The CDR3 region has the DNA TGTGCCAGCCGACTAGCGCTGACCTACGAGCAGTACTTC. The J gene is TRBJ2-7, the V gene TRBV28, with 8 positions matching TRBD2. The V gene end was trimmed by 8 bases and the J gene end by 2 bases; junction bases not matched to a gene: 5. CDR3 length equals 13 residues. Per the germline V gene, CDR1 is MDHEN and CDR2 is SYDVKM.

About this clone itself: The sample carries other DNA sequences with the same CDR3. The chain joins TRBV11-3 to TRBJ1-1; no reliable D call. This CDR3 region has 13 residues. V lost 3 bases to trimming and J lost 2 bases, with 7 bases between them. Germline assignment: CDR1 SGHNT and CDR2 YENEEA. As DNA, the CDR3 is TGTGCCAGCAGCTTTGAGGGAAACACTGAAGCTTTCTTT. As protein: CASSFEGNTEAFF.

This sequence joins TRBV7-9 and TRBJ2-3; TRBD1 might be the D (5 bases). CDR1 is SEHNR, CDR2 FQNEAQ, per germline (reference sequence). Trimming took off 2 bases at V and 1 base at J, with 10 bases between the two ends. CDR3 length: 15 residues. CDR3 sequence: CASSLNPTGTDTQYF. The CDR3, as DNA: TGTGCCAGCAGCTTAAACCCGACAGGCACAGATACGCAGTATTTT.

The V call is TRBV11-2, the J call TRBJ1-3, with no clear D. The length of the CDR3 is 17 residues. Germline CDR1 is SGHAT and CDR2 is FQNNGV. V shed 6 bases and J shed 2 bases, with 20 bases lying between them. CDR3 sequence: CASSTLLGRSAGNTIYF. CDR3 bases: TGTGCCAGCAGTACCCTTCTCGGAAGGTCCGCTGGAAACACCATATATTTT.

This rearrangement joins TRBV6-1 to TRBJ2-7, with D uncertain. The germline V gene has CDR1 MNHNS and CDR2 SASEGT. The CDR3 sequence is 13 residues long. The V end lost 5 bases, the J end lost 4 bases, and 12 bases lay between the germline ends. The CDR3 DNA reads TGTGCCAGCAGTCCCGACCCGTTTTACGAGCAGTACTTC. It specifies CASSPDPFYEQYF.

The chain carries TRBV5-4 and TRBJ2-7; TRBD1 matches 8 bases. CDR3 size: 15 residues. CDR1 and CDR2 (germline): SGHNT, YYREEE (reference sequence). V gave up 4 bases and J gave up 3 bases; unmatched junction bases: 9. CDR3: CASSPATGVFYEQYF. In DNA, the CDR3 is TGTGCCAGCAGCCCCGCGACAGGGGTATTCTACGAGCAGTACTTC.

The V call is TRBV19, the J call TRBJ2-3, with D possibly matching TRBD2 (5 bases). The CDR3 runs 13 residues. The germline gives CDR1 LNHDA, CDR2 SQIVND (reference sequence). V lost 7 bases and J 2 bases, leaving 10 bases between the germline ends. The CDR3, as DNA: TGTGCCAGTACCAGCGGTGCCACAGATACGCAGTATTTT. Its translation is CASTSGATDTQYF.

The rearrangement links TRBV5-1 to TRBJ2-7; 7 nucleotides line up with TRBD1. V lost 0 bases to trimming and J lost 3 bases; unmatched junction nucleotides: 12. The germline gives CDR1 SGHRS, CDR2 YFSETQ. CDR3 length: 17 residues. DNA for the CDR3: TGCGCCAGCAGCTTGGGATGGACGGGACAGAGAAGCTACGAGCAGTACTTC. Its translation is CASSLGWTGQRSYEQYF.

This chain links TRBV5-5 with TRBJ1-2; TRBD1 matches at 8 bases. Looked up from germline, CDR1 is SGHKS and CDR2 is YYEKEE (reference sequence). V shed 0 bases, J shed 4 bases, and the junction held 5 bases outside the gene matches. The CDR3 has 15 amino acids. This CDR3 reads CASSLGGQDFYGYTF. CDR3 bases: TGTGCCAGCAGCTTGGGGGGACAGGACTTCTATGGCTACACCTTC.

The V and J genes are TRBV2 and TRBJ2-2, with D perhaps matching TRBD1 or TRBD2 (6 bases each). The CDR3 length is 14 residues. Between the trimmed V and J ends, which lost 4 bases and 4 bases, there was a span of 10 bases. From germline, CDR1 is SNHLY and CDR2 FYNNEI. In DNA, the CDR3 is TGTGCCAGCAGTGGCCGGGGGCCCACCGGGGAGCTGTTTTTT. Protein product: CASSGRGPTGELFF.

The V call is TRBV14, the J call TRBJ2-1, with 9 bases matching TRBD2. Germline V gene sequence: CDR1 SGHDN, CDR2 FVKESK. This CDR3 contains 17 residues. The V segment lost 1 base and the J segment 0 bases; nucleotides outside the gene matches: 4. The CDR3 bases are TGTGCCAGCAGCCAAGGACTACTAGCGGGCTCCTACAATGAGCAGTTCTTC. Its translation is CASSQGLLAGSYNEQFF.

The chain recombines TRBV5-4 with TRBJ2-7, with TRBD2 matching over 8 bases. This CDR3 has 16 amino acids. Germline V gene data show CDR1 as SGHNT and CDR2 as YYREEE (reference sequence). Unmatched junction bases numbered 11, after V lost 4 bases and J lost 2 bases. CDR3 protein: CASSGGLVAGPYEQYF. CDR3 sequence (DNA): TGTGCCAGCAGCGGGGGATTGGTAGCGGGACCCTACGAGCAGTACTTC.